This is a list of T cell receptor beta chains from one sample in a study of technical replicates of blood from a handful of donors. Generated by immunoSEQ multiplex PCR, the TCRdb table keeps only in-frame clones and is missing some. This sample has approximately 53,000 clones, with around 95% found just once. The source material was T cells isolated from PBMCs. These TCRs come from a human donor in good health. Each CDR3 is given with its conserved first and last residue. D genes are given only for firm matches.

v_gene,d_gene,j_gene,CDR3nt,CDR3aa
TRBV7-2,.,TRBJ1-1,TGTGCCAGCAGCTTATTATTCGAGGCAGCGGAAGCTTTCTTT,CASSLLFEAAEAFF
TRBV2,.,TRBJ1-2,TGTGCCAGCAGTGAACAGACTGCTAACTATGGCTACACCTTC,CASSEQTANYGYTF
TRBV10-3,.,TRBJ1-3,TGTGCCATCAGTGAGACCGCGGCCTCTGGAAACACCATATATTTT,CAISETAASGNTIYF
TRBV14,.,TRBJ2-1,TGTGCCAGCAGGCTGACAGGGACTAGCTACAATGAGCAGTTCTTC,CASRLTGTSYNEQFF
TRBV4-1,TRBD2,TRBJ2-3,TGCGCCAGCAGCGATGGGACTAGCGGGAGAGATACGCAGTATTTT,CASSDGTSGRDTQYF
TRBV7-2,TRBD2,TRBJ2-1,TGTGCCAGCAGCATTAGCGGGAGTCCCTACAATGAGCAGTTCTTC,CASSISGSPYNEQFF
TRBV5-4,.,TRBJ1-1,TGTGCCAGCAGCTTGGAGCCGACACTGAACACTGAAGCTTTCTTT,CASSLEPTLNTEAFF
TRBV7-3,.,TRBJ2-2,TGTGCCAGCAGCACAGGGACCGGGGAGCTGTTTTTT,CASSTGTGELFF
TRBV7-2,TRBD2,TRBJ2-1,TGTGCCAGCAGCTCGGGGACTAGCGGGTTCAATGAGCAGTTCTTC,CASSSGTSGFNEQFF
TRBV28,TRBD1,TRBJ2-5,TGTGCCAGCAGCTTGACAGGGTACCAAGAGACCCAGTACTTC,CASSLTGYQETQYF
TRBV10-3,.,TRBJ1-5,TGTGCCATCAGTGATTCGGGGGAGCAGCCCCAGCATTTT,CAISDSGEQPQHF
TRBV19,TRBD1,TRBJ2-5,TGTGCCAGTAGCATACCGGGACAGGATTTGGAGACCCAGTACTTC,CASSIPGQDLETQYF
TRBV18,TRBD2,TRBJ2-1,TGTGCCAGCTCGGTTGCCGGGACTAGCTTCTACAATGAGCAGTTCTTC,CASSVAGTSFYNEQFF